The subject of this entry is one T cell receptor (beta chain). The table came from immunoSEQ multiplex PCR; TCRdb's copy has only in-frame clones and leaves some out. This table has about 140,000 clones, over 80% appearing once. The sample originates from a study of blood T cell repertoires in COVID-19. The CDR3 has 15 residues. V lost 3 bases to trimming and J lost 8 bases; unmatched junction nucleotides: 8. In germline, CDR1 is SQVTM, CDR2 ANQGSEA. This chain connects TRBV29-1 to TRBJ2-1; the match to TRBD2 covers 12 bases. The sample taken for sequencing was peripheral blood. This TCR derives from a man in his sixties with active or convalescent COVID-19. CDR3 sequence (DNA): TGCAGCGTTGATTCCGGGACTAGCGGGTTCGATGAGCAGTTCTTC. Translation: CSVDSGTSGFDEQFF.